The T cell receptor beta chain described here comes from a study of blood T cell repertoires in COVID-19. Study background: The cDNA or gDNA used as material had been derived from T cells, B-cell-depleted T cells, or PBMCs.

In the authors' workflow: Quantification of nucleated cells was approximated via reference gene primer amplification. Assay used: immunoSEQ multiplex PCR; TCRdb lists only in-frame clones, some missing. V, J and clone size are those of that table, while D and trimming were read from the DNA. Among about 180,000 clones listed, just under 90% were seen once. Germline CDR1 is LGHNT and CDR2 is FRNRAP. The CDR3 is 13 residues long. Trimming cost V 6 bases and J 4 bases; bases outside gene matches: 4. V usage is TRBV12-5 and J usage is TRBJ2-5, with 8 bases matching TRBD2. The specimen was peripheral blood. The receptor comes from a woman aged 70-85 years with COVID-19, enrolled during active disease. For the CDR3, the DNA is TGTGCTAGTGGGCAAGCGGGAGCAGAGACCCAGTACTTC. It encodes CASGQAGAETQYF.